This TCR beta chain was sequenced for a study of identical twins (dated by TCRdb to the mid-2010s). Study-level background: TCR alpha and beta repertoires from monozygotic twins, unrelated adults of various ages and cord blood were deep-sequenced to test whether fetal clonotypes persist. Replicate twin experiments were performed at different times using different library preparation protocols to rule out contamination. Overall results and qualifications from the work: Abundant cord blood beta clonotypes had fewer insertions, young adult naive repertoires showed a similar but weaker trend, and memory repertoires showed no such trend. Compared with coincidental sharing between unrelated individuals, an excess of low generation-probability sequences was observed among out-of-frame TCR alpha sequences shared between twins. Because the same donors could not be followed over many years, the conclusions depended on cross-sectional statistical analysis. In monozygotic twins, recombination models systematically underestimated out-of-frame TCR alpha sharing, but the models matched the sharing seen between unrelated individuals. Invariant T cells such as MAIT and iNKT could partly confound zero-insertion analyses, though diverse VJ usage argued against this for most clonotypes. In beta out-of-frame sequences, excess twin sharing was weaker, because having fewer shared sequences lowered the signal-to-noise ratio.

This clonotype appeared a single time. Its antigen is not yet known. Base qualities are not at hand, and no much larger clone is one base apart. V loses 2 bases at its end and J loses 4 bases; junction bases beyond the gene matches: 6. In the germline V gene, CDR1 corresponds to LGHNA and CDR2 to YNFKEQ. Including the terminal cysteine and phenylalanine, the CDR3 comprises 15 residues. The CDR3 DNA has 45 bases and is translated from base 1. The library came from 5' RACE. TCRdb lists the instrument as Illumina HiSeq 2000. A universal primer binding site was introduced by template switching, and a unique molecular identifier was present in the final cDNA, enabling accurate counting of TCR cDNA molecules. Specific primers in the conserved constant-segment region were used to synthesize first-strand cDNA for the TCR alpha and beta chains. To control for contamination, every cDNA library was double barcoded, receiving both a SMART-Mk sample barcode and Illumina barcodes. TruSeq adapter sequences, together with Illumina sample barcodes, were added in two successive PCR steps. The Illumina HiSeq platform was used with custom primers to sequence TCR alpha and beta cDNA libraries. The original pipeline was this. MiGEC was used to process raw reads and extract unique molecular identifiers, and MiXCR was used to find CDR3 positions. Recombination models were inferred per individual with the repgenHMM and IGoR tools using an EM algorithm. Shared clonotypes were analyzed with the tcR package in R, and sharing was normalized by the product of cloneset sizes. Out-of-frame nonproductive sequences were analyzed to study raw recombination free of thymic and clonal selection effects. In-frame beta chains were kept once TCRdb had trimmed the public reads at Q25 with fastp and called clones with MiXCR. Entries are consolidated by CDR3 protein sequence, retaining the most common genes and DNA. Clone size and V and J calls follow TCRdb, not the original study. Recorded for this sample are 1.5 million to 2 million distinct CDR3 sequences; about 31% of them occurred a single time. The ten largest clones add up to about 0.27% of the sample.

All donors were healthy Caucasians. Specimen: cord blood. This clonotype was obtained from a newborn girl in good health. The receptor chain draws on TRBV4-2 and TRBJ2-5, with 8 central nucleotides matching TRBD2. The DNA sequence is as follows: TGTGCCAGCAGCCAAAACGCGGGAGGAGGAGAGACCCAGTACTTC. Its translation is CASSQNAGGGETQYF.